This entry describes one TCR beta chain. The antigen remains undetermined. Measured with immunoSEQ multiplex PCR; TCRdb has only the in-frame clones, and not every one. The sample has 2 million to 2.5 million clones, about 92% seen once; the top ten hold more than 1.5%. These data belong to a study of shared clonotypes between healthy human individuals. Cells designated naive CD8 were CD45RO-negative and were positively selected for CCR7, with terminally differentiated effector memory CD45RA+ cells excluded. Study outcomes and limitations: What naive subsets generally showed was a larger estimated richness than memory subsets showed. Compared with clonotypes that all four donors shared, non-shared clonotypes had lower generation probabilities. Sequencing depth was a factor that was expected to affect clonotype sharing among donors.

The sequenced sample consisted of naive CD8+ T cells from PBMCs. The origin of this receptor is a man between 18 and 35 years old in good health. Some clones in this sample may be carry-over from other donors' samples.

The DNA for the CDR3 is TGTGCCAGCAGCCAACTGGGGGACGCCTATGGCTACACCTTC. It is translated as CASSQLGDAYGYTF. This chain uses TRBV14 with TRBJ1-2; tentative D call: TRBD1 (5 bases). Germline V CDR1 and CDR2: SGHDN, FVKESK. The CDR3 is made up of 14 amino acids. The ends were cut back, 2 bases at V and 4 bases at J, with 11 bases in the middle.